The clone carrying this TCR beta chain has a handful of counts. The antigen remains undetermined. The data derive from a study of T cells after yellow fever vaccination. On the study more broadly: Preparation of the low-cell-number fractions used SMART-Seq v4 Ultra Low Input.

The 5'RACE template-switching step produced TCR cDNA and added a universal primer site and UMIs. TCRdb re-analysed the 5' RACE reads in MiXCR, keeping a single row per CDR3 protein. Of under 600,000 distinct CDR3 sequences listed, less than 25% are singletons. The CDR3 is made up of 14 amino acids. J lost 4 bases, V lost 3 bases, and 3 bases had no gene match. Germline V gives CDR1 SGHRS, CDR2 YFSETQ. Study observations and caveats: The bulk population could contribute abundant contaminating clonotypes to FACS-sorted repertoires. Most primary-vaccination clones reappeared after the booster (about 97% CD4, approximately 88% CD8).

V gene TRBV5-1 combines with J gene TRBJ2-3; 9 bases are a match to TRBD1. The sequence came from a man aged 18 to 30 who received the YFV17D yellow fever vaccine. Sequenced here: PBMCs, sampled roughly 20 days after the first yellow fever vaccination. DNA of the CDR3: TGCGCCAGCAGCTCGGGACAGGGTTCAGATACGCAGTATTTT. Its protein product is CASSSGQGSDTQYF.